This is a list of T cell receptor beta chains from one sample in a study of patients and donors after allogeneic stem cell transplantation. TCRdb re-derived calls from the RT-PCR reads in MiXCR, one entry per CDR3 protein. The table records roughly 880,000 distinct CDR3 sequences, more than 15% of them present only once. The sample consisted of blood, either unsorted or a sorted T cell fraction (not recorded which). Receptors originate from a human donor who was either an allogeneic HSCT recipient or a stem cell or donor lymphocyte infusion donor (not recorded which). It is not recorded whose cells these are; they may come from a transplant donor. The CDR3 runs from the conserved cysteine through the conserved F or W. The D gene is left open where the match is weak. Clone sizes are given selectively: once, few, many, or a class where the clone is expanded.

size	D	V	J	CDR3	DNA
few	NA	TRBV3-1	TRBJ1-2	CASSLDKGGGYTF	TGTGCCAGCAGCCTAGACAAGGGTGGCGGCTACACCTTC
NA	TRBD1	TRBV12-3/TRBV12-4	TRBJ2-4	CASSPRQGQSNIQYF	TGTGCCAGCAGTCCCCGACAGGGTCAATCTAACATTCAGTACTTC
NA	NA	TRBV5-5	TRBJ1-2	CASSLGWADYGYTF	TGTGCCAGCAGCTTGGGTTGGGCAGACTATGGCTACACCTTC
few	TRBD2	TRBV11-2	TRBJ2-3	CASSLRPSGRRYADTQYF	TGTGCCAGCAGCTTAAGGCCTAGCGGGAGGAGGTATGCAGATACGCAGTATTTT
many	TRBD2	TRBV4-1	TRBJ2-7	CASSPPGLAGDYEQYF	TGCGCCAGCAGCCCCCCGGGGTTAGCGGGAGATTACGAGCAGTACTTC
once	NA	TRBV10-3	TRBJ1-2	CAIKQGGKVTNYGYTF	TGTGCCATCAAGCAGGGAGGGAAGGTAACTAACTATGGCTACACCTTC
few	NA	TRBV12-3/TRBV12-4	TRBJ1-1	CASSFSGKSTEAFF	TGTGCCAGCAGTTTCTCCGGGAAAAGCACTGAAGCTTTCTTT
few	TRBD2	TRBV4-1	TRBJ2-1	CASSGTSGSIYNEQFF	TGCGCCAGCAGCGGGACTAGCGGGAGTATCTACAATGAGCAGTTCTTC
few	NA	TRBV15	TRBJ2-3	CATSTQGRTDTQYF	TGTGCCACCAGCACACAGGGACGCACAGATACGCAGTATTTT
NA	NA	TRBV25-1	TRBJ1-1	CASSEWTENTEAFF	TGTGCCAGCAGTGAATGGACAGAGAACACTGAAGCTTTCTTT
NA	NA	TRBV5-6	TRBJ2-5	CASSLDPGGETQYF	TGTGCCAGCAGCTTGGACCCCGGGGGAGAGACCCAGTACTTC
NA	NA	TRBV30	TRBJ1-4	CAWTTIGVGNEKLFF	TGTGCCTGGACCACAATCGGGGTAGGGAATGAAAAACTGTTTTTT
NA	NA	TRBV7-7	TRBJ2-1	CASSLDWFNEQFF	TGTGCCAGCAGCTTAGATTGGTTCAATGAGCAGTTCTTC
NA	TRBD2	TRBV5-5	TRBJ2-2	CASSPGLAGGLNTGELFF	TGTGCCAGCAGCCCCGGACTAGCGGGAGGGCTGAACACCGGGGAGCTGTTTTTT
NA	NA	TRBV24-1	TRBJ2-5	CATSEGAGKTQYF	TGTGCCACCAGTGAGGGGGCTGGTAAGACCCAGTACTTC
NA	NA	TRBV6-1	TRBJ1-1	CAQGRGVVGTEAFF	TGTGCCCAGGGGAGAGGGGTGGTCGGCACTGAAGCTTTCTTT
few	NA	TRBV27	TRBJ1-2	CASSLRQYYGYTF	TGTGCCAGCAGTTTAAGACAGTACTATGGCTACACCTTC
NA	TRBD1	TRBV7-3	TRBJ1-1	CASSLTTGTGAFF	TGTGCCAGCAGCTTAACGACAGGGACTGGGGCTTTCTTT
few	NA	TRBV20-1	TRBJ1-5	CSADQGSNQPQHF	TGCAGTGCTGACCAGGGTAGCAATCAGCCCCAGCATTTT
few	NA	TRBV29-1	TRBJ2-1	CSVEGQGARSSYNEQFF	TGCAGCGTTGAAGGCCAAGGGGCTCGGAGCTCCTACAATGAGCAGTTCTTC
many	TRBD1	TRBV5-1	TRBJ1-1	CASSPTGVGNTEAFF	TGCGCCAGCAGCCCTACAGGGGTCGGGAACACTGAAGCTTTCTTT
few	NA	TRBV9	TRBJ2-3	CASSPRGGQTTDTQYF	TGTGCCAGCAGCCCCCGAGGGGGACAAACCACAGATACGCAGTATTTT
NA	TRBD1	TRBV5-1	TRBJ2-7	CASSIQTGGSSYEQYF	TGCGCCAGCAGCATCCAAACAGGGGGCAGCTCCTACGAGCAGTACTTC
few	TRBD1	TRBV7-9	TRBJ1-2	CASINRGRNGYTF	TGTGCCAGCATCAACAGGGGAAGAAATGGCTACACCTTC
few	TRBD1	TRBV12-3/TRBV12-4	TRBJ2-1	CASSNRDRRQFF	TGTGCCAGCAGCAACCGGGACAGAAGGCAGTTCTTC
few	NA	TRBV13	TRBJ2-7	CASSFRNYEQYF	TGTGCCAGCAGCTTCCGAAATTACGAGCAGTACTTC
NA	TRBD2	TRBV6-5	TRBJ2-1	CASSYSTSGGPRNEQFF	TGTGCCAGCAGTTACTCGACTAGCGGGGGGCCAAGGAATGAGCAGTTCTTC